The 29 T cell receptor beta chains reported below all come from one sample, sequenced in a study of Ad26.COV2.S vaccination and SARS-CoV-2 variants. Clones were read by immunoSEQ multiplex PCR, and TCRdb kept only the in-frame ones, dropping some. Among fewer than 100,000 clones listed, 82% were seen once. Sequenced here: peripheral blood, sampled after recovery from COVID-19. Every receptor here comes from a human donor who had recovered from COVID-19.

The DNA of the CDR3 is TGTGCCAGCAGCTCCGGGACAGGGGTATTTGACACTGAAGCTTTCTTT. This encodes CASSSGTGVFDTEAFF. The rearrangement uses TRBV7-9 and TRBJ1-1; 10 bases are a match to TRBD1. This CDR3 region has 16 residues. CDR1 and CDR2 (germline): SEHNR, FQNEAQ (reference sequence). Losses at the gene ends were 4 bases for V and 3 bases for J; bases not matched to a gene: 8.

V usage is TRBV28 and J usage is TRBJ2-3; D is possibly TRBD2 (6 bases). The CDR3 spans 17 residues. V lost 5 bases to trimming and J lost 5 bases, with 23 bases between them. Germline lookup yields CDR1 MDHEN and CDR2 SYDVKM. The CDR3 DNA is TGTGCCAGCAGTCACCGCGGGATCCTCAAAGGTATAGATACGCAGTATTTT. The encoded protein is CASSHRGILKGIDTQYF.

The V call is TRBV28, the J call TRBJ2-1, with D possibly TRBD1 on 8 matching bases. The germline V gene encodes CDR1 MDHEN and CDR2 SYDVKM. The CDR3 has 15 amino acids. Trimming cost V 5 bases and J 5 bases, with 16 bases left between them. The CDR3 here is CASSIGQGGHNEQFF. The CDR3 DNA is TGTGCCAGCAGTATTGGACAGGGAGGGCACAATGAGCAGTTCTTC.

The chain employs TRBV7-9 and TRBJ1-4; the match to TRBD1 covers 9 bases. Germline CDR1 reads SEHNR; CDR2 reads FQNEAQ (reference sequence). The CDR3 runs 15 residues. The V segment lost 3 bases and the J segment 5 bases; nucleotides outside the gene matches: 4. The CDR3 loop reads CASSLGTGLNEKLFF. The CDR3 nucleotides read TGTGCCAGCAGCTTGGGGACAGGGCTAAATGAAAAACTGTTTTTT.

The V gene is TRBV3-1 (or the pseudogene TRBV3-2), the J gene TRBJ2-7, with 9 nucleotides matching TRBD2. Looked up from germline, CDR1 is LGHDT and CDR2 is YNNKEL (reference sequence). The CDR3 covers 17 residues. J was trimmed by 1 base and V by 1 base; bases with no gene match: 8. CDR3 coding DNA: TGTGCCAGCAGCCAAGCCAGCGGGAGGATATCTTCCTACGAGCAGTACTTC. Protein sequence: CASSQASGRISSYEQYF.

This sequence joins TRBV27 and TRBJ2-7; tentatively, D is TRBD1 (6 bases). Germline lookup yields CDR1 MNHEY and CDR2 SMNVEV (reference sequence). Trimming shortened V by 6 bases and J by 4 bases, and 13 bases separated the two germline ends. This CDR3 has 13 amino acids. As DNA, the CDR3 is TGTGCCAGCAGGGCCACAGGGTTTTACGAGCAGTACTTC. Protein sequence: CASRATGFYEQYF.

This chain joins TRBV4-1 and TRBJ1-2; D not certain. Germline V gene data show CDR1 as MGHRA and CDR2 as YSYEKL. This CDR3 is built from 19 residues. The V gene lost 4 bases and the J gene lost 0 bases, with 24 bases spanning the gap. The CDR3 is CASSPRGGPVVPTNYGYTF. The DNA of the CDR3 is TGCGCCAGCAGCCCCCGAGGTGGCCCCGTAGTCCCTACTAACTATGGCTACACCTTC.

A few counts support this clone. The genes are TRBV11-2 and TRBJ2-6, with D perhaps given as TRBD1 or TRBD2 (6 bases each). V shed 6 bases and J shed 9 bases, with 12 bases lying between them. Germline V gene lookup returns CDR1 SGHAT and CDR2 FQNNGV. This CDR3 has 13 residues. The CDR3 loop is CASREGVDNVLTF. The CDR3 region has the DNA TGTGCCAGCAGGGAGGGGGTCGACAACGTCCTGACTTTC.

The chain recombines TRBV7-2 with TRBJ2-2; D gene uncertain. Germline CDR1 reads SGHTA; CDR2 reads FQGNSA. This CDR3 comprises 16 residues. V was trimmed by 2 bases and J by 4 bases, leaving 14 bases between them. CDR3 sequence: CASSLSRLEGTGELFF. For the CDR3, the DNA is TGTGCCAGCAGCTTAAGTCGGCTAGAAGGCACCGGGGAGCTGTTTTTT.

J is TRBJ2-1 and V is TRBV29-1, with 9 nucleotides matching TRBD1. V shed 1 base and J 8 bases; nucleotides not matched to a gene: 6. The CDR3 has 14 residues. The germline CDR1 and CDR2 sequences are SQVTM and ANQGSEA. The CDR3 sequence: CSVEAGQGGDEQFF. Here the CDR3 DNA reads TGCAGCGTTGAAGCGGGACAGGGAGGGGATGAGCAGTTCTTC.

The genes are TRBV4-2 and TRBJ2-3; no reliable D call. V lost 0 bases to trimming and J lost 4 bases, with 14 bases between them. This CDR3 has 16 amino acids. The germline V gene encodes CDR1 LGHNA and CDR2 YNFKEQ. The CDR3 DNA sequence: TGTGCCAGCAGCCAAGAGTTCACGCTGGATGCAGATACGCAGTATTTT. Protein product: CASSQEFTLDADTQYF.

The rearrangement uses TRBV29-1 and TRBJ2-3; 8 positions agree with TRBD1. CDR3 length: 14 amino acids. Looked up from germline, CDR1 is SQVTM and CDR2 is ANQGSEA. The V gene end was trimmed by 2 bases and the J gene end by 1 base; junction bases not matched to a gene: 2. CDR3 nucleotide sequence: TGCAGCGTTGAAAAGGGACAGGGCACAGATACGCAGTATTTT. Protein: CSVEKGQGTDTQYF.

The chain combines TRBV6-6 with TRBJ1-3, with 8 positions matching TRBD1. This CDR3 is 23 amino acids long. The germline V gene has CDR1 MNHNY and CDR2 SVGAGI (reference sequence). Losses at the gene ends were 6 bases for V and 2 bases for J; bases not matched to a gene: 30. CDR3 sequence: CASSFSSGGAGSFSTGTGNTIYF. In DNA, the CDR3 is TGTGCCAGCAGCTTCTCTTCAGGGGGCGCTGGTTCCTTTTCGACGGGGACTGGAAACACCATATATTTT.

V is TRBV27 and J is TRBJ1-6, with D uncertain. CDR3 length: 17 amino acids. V dropped 3 bases and J dropped 4 bases, with 16 bases sitting between them. Looked up from germline, CDR1 is MNHEY and CDR2 is SMNVEV (reference sequence). The CDR3 coding sequence is TGTGCCAGCAGTTTCAATAAAGGCTCACCATATAATTCACCCCTCCACTTT. This sequence encodes CASSFNKGSPYNSPLHF.

The chain joins TRBV3-1 (or the pseudogene TRBV3-2) to TRBJ2-7; D perhaps matches TRBD1 (5 bases). This CDR3 region has 14 residues. The V end lost 4 bases, the J end lost 7 bases, and 17 bases lay between the germline ends. Germline CDR1 reads LGHDT; CDR2 reads YNNKEL (reference sequence). The CDR3 nucleotides read TGTGCCAGCAGCCTAGGGGCAGGGTCCTTAGAGCAGTACTTC. Translation: CASSLGAGSLEQYF.

This clone has a single count. The chain carries TRBV28 and TRBJ1-1, with D tentatively TRBD1 (5 bases). Between the trimmed V and J ends, which lost 6 bases and 0 bases, there was a span of 14 bases. This CDR3 region has 15 residues. Germline CDR1 reads MDHEN; CDR2 reads SYDVKM. The CDR3 loop reads CASRLTGGMNTEAFF. The CDR3 DNA reads as TGTGCCAGCAGGCTGACGGGGGGGATGAACACTGAAGCTTTCTTT.

A single count supports this clone. The chain couples TRBV18 to TRBJ1-5; possible D gene TRBD1, 6 bases. Germline V gene sequence: CDR1 KGHSH, CDR2 LQKENI. There are 15 residues in the CDR3. Trimming shortened V by 3 bases and J by 2 bases, and 11 bases separated the two germline ends. In DNA, the CDR3 is TGTGCCAGCTCACCGAAGGGGGGGGGCAATCAGCCCCAGCATTTT. It translates to CASSPKGGGNQPQHF.

This rearrangement joins TRBV27 to TRBJ2-1; D uncertain. The CDR3 length is 14 residues. Trimming removed 7 bases from V and 5 bases from J, with 15 bases in between. Germline CDR1 reads MNHEY; CDR2 reads SMNVEV (reference sequence). The CDR3 DNA reads as TGTGCCAGCACCCCTCTGGGGTCTGACAATGAGCAGTTCTTC. It encodes CASTPLGSDNEQFF.

This clone was found a few times. The chain carries TRBV2 and TRBJ2-7, with D unclear. This CDR3 comprises 14 residues. Trimming left V 6 bases short and J 0 bases short, with 12 bases between. Germline V gene lookup returns CDR1 SNHLY and CDR2 FYNNEI. This CDR3 is CASRLVRSSYEQYF. CDR3 coding DNA: TGTGCCAGCAGGTTGGTTAGGAGCTCCTACGAGCAGTACTTC.

CDR3 sequence (DNA): TGTGCCAGCACCCGGGTATCTCAAACCTACGAGCAGTACTTC. It codes for CASTRVSQTYEQYF. This chain connects TRBV7-9 to TRBJ2-7; D unclear. Germline-derived CDR1 and CDR2 are SEHNR and FQNEAQ (reference sequence). Trimming took 7 bases from V and 2 from J, leaving 15 bases between them. This CDR3 is 14 amino acids long.

This clone was observed once. This chain joins TRBV12-5 and TRBJ1-1, with D perhaps matching TRBD1 (6 bases). V was pared by 0 bases and J by 5 bases, with 13 bases between. The CDR3 loop spans 15 amino acids. Per the germline V gene, CDR1 is LGHNT and CDR2 is FRNRAP. The CDR3 spells CASGLVLGRGTEAFF. As DNA, the CDR3 is TGTGCTAGTGGTTTGGTACTTGGCAGGGGAACTGAAGCTTTCTTT.

This clone was counted once. The chain joins TRBV19 to TRBJ1-2; 9 bases align to TRBD1. CDR3 length equals 14 residues. The V gene end was trimmed by 10 bases and the J gene end by 5 bases; junction bases not matched to a gene: 11. CDR1 and CDR2 (germline): LNHDA, SQIVND (reference sequence). DNA of the CDR3: TGTGCCACCCGCCCCGGGACAGGGTCTTATGGCTACACCTTC. Amino acids: CATRPGTGSYGYTF.

The chain joins TRBV5-5 to TRBJ2-1; 8 positions agree with TRBD2. The germline CDR1 and CDR2 sequences are SGHKS and YYEKEE (reference sequence). J was trimmed by 10 bases and V by 2 bases; bases with no gene match: 14. The length of the CDR3 is 16 residues. The CDR3 region is CASSFELSGSRNEQFF. The CDR3 nucleotides read TGTGCCAGCAGCTTCGAGTTGAGCGGGAGTCGAAACGAGCAGTTCTTC.

The chain couples TRBV6-2 or TRBV6-3 to TRBJ1-5, with 10 bases identical to TRBD1. V shed 5 bases, J shed 6 bases, and the junction held 4 bases outside the gene matches. CDR1 and CDR2 from the germline V gene are MNHEY and SVGEGT. The CDR3 contains 14 residues. The CDR3 reads CASSVDRGPQPQHF. The DNA for the CDR3 is TGTGCCAGCAGTGTCGACAGGGGGCCTCAGCCCCAGCATTTT.

This chain connects TRBV6-2 or TRBV6-3 to TRBJ2-4; D ambiguous. Germline CDR1 MNHEY, CDR2 SVGEGT. This CDR3 region has 16 residues. V lost 3 bases and J lost 3, with 15 bases in between. CDR3 protein: CASSYPGGRGKNIQYF. The CDR3 DNA sequence: TGTGCCAGCAGTTATCCCGGTGGGCGTGGCAAAAACATTCAGTACTTC.

About this clone itself: Different DNA sequences within this sample yield the same CDR3. The rearrangement uses TRBV9 and TRBJ1-3; a weak D match, TRBD1 (5 bases). There are 15 residues in the CDR3. The germline V gene has CDR1 SGDLS and CDR2 YYNGEE. Trimming removed 0 bases from V and 0 bases from J, with 7 bases in between. In DNA form, the CDR3 reads TGTGCCAGCAGCGTAGGTGGGGGCTCTGGAAACACCATATATTTT. Translated, it gives CASSVGGGSGNTIYF.

V usage is TRBV4-2 and J usage is TRBJ2-7; TRBD2 agrees at 11 bases. The junction had 1 base not matched to a gene; V was cut back by 0 bases and J by 3 bases. From germline, CDR1 is LGHNA and CDR2 YNFKEQ. The CDR3 extends over 15 amino acids. CDR3 sequence (DNA): TGTGCCAGCAGCCAAGACACTAGCGGGAGCTACGAGCAGTACTTC. Protein sequence: CASSQDTSGSYEQYF.

A remark on this clone: An end of the junction does not agree with germline; a read error may underlie this. J is TRBJ2-1 and V is TRBV27; D is ambiguous. There are 11 residues in the CDR3. CDR1 and CDR2 from the germline V gene are MNHEY and SMNVEV (reference sequence). In nucleotides, the CDR3 is TGTGCCTGCAGCTCCTACAATGAGCAGTTCTTC. Amino acids: CACSSYNEQFF.

The rearrangement joins TRBV29-1 to TRBJ2-3, with D perhaps matching TRBD1 (5 bases). The CDR3 covers 16 residues. Looked up from germline, CDR1 is SQVTM and CDR2 is ANQGSEA. Trimming took off 1 base at V and 3 bases at J, with 17 bases between the two ends. The CDR3 DNA follows: TGCAGCGTTGAAGTTTTCCGGTCAGGGTTAACAGATACGCAGTATTTT. This codes for CSVEVFRSGLTDTQYF.